The text below deals with one T cell receptor (beta chain). No antigen is known for it. Profiling relied on immunoSEQ multiplex PCR, and the TCRdb table lists in-frame clones only, not all of them. Among over 750,000 clones listed, roughly 96% were seen once. Trimming pared 9 bases from V and 6 bases from J, leaving 14 bases between. The CDR3 runs to 12 residues. In germline, CDR1 is MDHEN, CDR2 SYDVKM. The naive CD8 population came from CD45RO-negative cells selected for CCR7, without terminally differentiated effector memory CD45RA+ cells. This entry belongs to a study of shared clonotypes between healthy human individuals. Study observations and caveats: Sampling covered blood only; tissue repertoires likely differ. Sequencing depth was expected to influence donor clonotype sharing. A handful of donors shared approximately 5% of their naive CD4 clonotypes.

The clonotype originates from a man aged 30-40 years in good health. The chain is built from TRBV28 and TRBJ1-1; no clear D gene. Source material: naive CD8+ T cells sorted from blood. The CDR3 DNA reads TGTGCCAGTAGAGCTTACAGCCCTGAAGCTTTCTTT. Translating gives CASRAYSPEAFF. Complete variable domain (other parts from reference TRBV28 and TRBJ1-1): DVKVTQSSRYLVKRTGEKVFLECVQDMDHENMFWYRQDPGLGLRLIYFSYDVKMKEKGDIPEGYSVSREKKERFSLILESASTNQTSMYLCASRAYSPEAFFGQGTRLTVV.